Listed below are T cell receptor beta chains from one sample, sequenced in a study of T-cell reconstitution after alpha-beta-depleted transplantation in children. TCRdb ran MiXCR on the PCR reads and lists one entry per CDR3 protein. The sample shows 600,000 to 700,000 distinct CDR3 sequences, 16% of them seen only once. The sequenced sample was PBMCs from the stem cell graft donor, obtained from the stem cell graft. The source of these receptors is a human donor who donated a stem cell graft to a child with acute myeloid leukemia. The CDR3 runs from the conserved cysteine through the conserved F or W. Fields, in order: J gene, clone size, D gene, V gene, CDR3 protein, CDR3 DNA. A D gene is named only where the DNA matches it firmly. Rows give clone size only sometimes, using once, few, many, or a class for an expanded clone.

j_call: TRBJ2-3
clone_size: few
d_call: .
v_call: TRBV7-2
cdr3_aa: CASSLALSGSNTQYF
cdr3_nt: TGTGCCAGCAGCTTAGCGCTGTCAGGGTCGAACACGCAGTATTTT

j_call: TRBJ1-5
clone_size: .
d_call: .
v_call: TRBV3-2
cdr3_aa: CASAPTGGGNQPQHF
cdr3_nt: TGTGCCAGCGCTCCTACAGGCGGTGGCAATCAGCCCCAGCATTTT

j_call: TRBJ1-1
clone_size: few
d_call: .
v_call: TRBV6-1
cdr3_aa: CASSEGRTEAFF
cdr3_nt: TGTGCCAGCAGTGAAGGCCGCACTGAAGCTTTCTTT

j_call: TRBJ2-3
clone_size: many
d_call: .
v_call: TRBV5-6
cdr3_aa: CASSLAEEYTDTQYF
cdr3_nt: TGTGCCAGCAGCTTGGCCGAGGAATACACAGATACGCAGTATTTT

j_call: TRBJ2-3
clone_size: .
d_call: TRBD1
v_call: TRBV10-3
cdr3_aa: CAVGQGAPTDTQYF
cdr3_nt: TGTGCCGTTGGACAGGGGGCGCCGACAGATACGCAGTATTTT

j_call: TRBJ1-5
clone_size: many
d_call: .
v_call: TRBV20-1
cdr3_aa: CSAIVDNQPQHF
cdr3_nt: TGCAGTGCTATAGTTGATAATCAGCCCCAGCATTTT

j_call: TRBJ2-5
clone_size: many
d_call: TRBD1
v_call: TRBV20-1
cdr3_aa: CRADRGETQYF
cdr3_nt: TGCAGAGCCGACAGGGGAGAGACCCAGTACTTC

j_call: TRBJ1-2
clone_size: many
d_call: .
v_call: TRBV20-1
cdr3_aa: CSADDSLNYGYTF
cdr3_nt: TGCAGTGCTGACGACAGCTTGAACTATGGCTACACCTTC

j_call: TRBJ1-2
clone_size: few
d_call: TRBD1
v_call: TRBV7-3
cdr3_aa: CASSPTPGGGYTF
cdr3_nt: TGTGCCAGCAGCCCAACACCAGGGGGTGGCTACACCTTC

j_call: TRBJ1-1
clone_size: once
d_call: .
v_call: TRBV4-1
cdr3_aa: CASSQGGKRGSEAFF
cdr3_nt: TGCGCCAGCAGCCAAGGAGGGAAACGGGGCTCTGAAGCTTTCTTT

j_call: TRBJ1-5
clone_size: .
d_call: TRBD1
v_call: TRBV28
cdr3_aa: CASSFMDRDNQPQHF
cdr3_nt: TGTGCCAGCAGTTTTATGGACAGGGATAATCAGCCCCAGCATTTT

j_call: TRBJ2-3
clone_size: many
d_call: .
v_call: TRBV20-1
cdr3_aa: CSAQKRATSTDTQYF
cdr3_nt: TGCAGTGCCCAAAAAAGGGCTACTAGCACAGATACGCAGTATTTT

j_call: TRBJ2-2
clone_size: .
d_call: TRBD1
v_call: TRBV12-3/TRBV12-4
cdr3_aa: CASGGQPNTGELFF
cdr3_nt: TGTGCCAGCGGGGGACAGCCGAACACCGGGGAGCTGTTTTTT

j_call: TRBJ1-1
clone_size: .
d_call: .
v_call: TRBV20-1
cdr3_aa: CSASSGAPNTEAFF
cdr3_nt: TGCAGTGCTAGCTCCGGGGCCCCGAACACTGAAGCTTTCTTT

j_call: TRBJ2-1
clone_size: .
d_call: TRBD1
v_call: TRBV24-1
cdr3_aa: CATSRDSSVNEQFF
cdr3_nt: TGTGCCACCAGCCGGGACAGTAGCGTTAATGAGCAGTTCTTC

j_call: TRBJ2-7
clone_size: .
d_call: .
v_call: TRBV11-2
cdr3_aa: CASSANRVRDEQYF
cdr3_nt: TGTGCCAGCAGCGCGAACCGGGTCAGGGACGAGCAGTACTTC

j_call: TRBJ2-3
clone_size: .
d_call: .
v_call: TRBV7-8
cdr3_aa: CASSRSPSTDTQYF
cdr3_nt: TGTGCCAGCAGCCGATCCCCCAGCACAGATACGCAGTATTTT

j_call: TRBJ1-5
clone_size: many
d_call: .
v_call: TRBV20-1
cdr3_aa: CSARGEGDTGQINQPQHF
cdr3_nt: TGCAGTGCTAGGGGGGAGGGGGACACCGGGCAAATAAATCAGCCCCAGCATTTT

j_call: TRBJ1-1
clone_size: many
d_call: TRBD1
v_call: TRBV4-2
cdr3_aa: CASSQAGGETEAFF
cdr3_nt: TGTGCCAGCAGCCAAGCAGGGGGGGAAACTGAAGCTTTCTTT

j_call: TRBJ1-2
clone_size: .
d_call: .
v_call: TRBV28
cdr3_aa: CASSLTGRGGYTF
cdr3_nt: TGTGCCAGCAGTCTTACAGGGAGGGGGGGCTACACCTTC